This T cell receptor beta chain is drawn from a study of blood T cells in healthy people across ages (dated by TCRdb to about 2015). Broadly, across the study: Template switching captured roughly one uniquely barcoded TCR beta cDNA molecule per two T cells in model experiments. The donors were divided into four age groups: young (average around 16 years), middle-aged (approximately 39), aged (around 67) and long-lived (about 84). The study analyzed two additional independent replicas of 1 million unique cDNA reads from the same blood draw for two donors, one aged 18 to 30 and one aged 80 or older. To avoid experimental bias, donors of different ages were distributed randomly across sequencing lanes. Using deep sequencing normalized with unique cDNA molecular identifiers, the study measured how TCR beta repertoire diversity changes with age.

The germline V gene supplies CDR1 SGHRS and CDR2 YFSETQ. Trimming accounts for 4 bases at V and 6 bases at J, while the number of junction bases matched to no gene is 12. The CDR3 has 17 amino acids, counting the end cysteine and phenylalanine. The retained sequence is limited to the CDR3, 51 bases, with the frame set at the first base. The donors were under 40 Caucasian individuals from Russia, aged roughly 6 to 90 years, who were systemically healthy. Ten milliliters of peripheral blood were drawn from each donor into EDTA-treated Vacutainer tubes. Ficoll-Paque density-gradient centrifugation was used to isolate PBMCs, with at least 7 million per sample. Total RNA was extracted from PBMCs with Trizol reagent, with at least 5 micrograms obtained per sample. For every donor, an aliquot of PBMCs went through flow cytometry to measure the percentages of naive CD45RAhigh/CD27high T cells. Libraries were prepared through 5' RACE. Instrument used: Illumina HiSeq 2500. A second about 6 to 11 cycle PCR used a sample-barcoded 5' primer and a J-beta primer mix. Each TCR beta cDNA molecule received a unique molecular identifier from a template-switch 5' adaptor carrying 12 random nucleotides. Each sample yielded at least 2.5 million CDR3-containing paired-end reads. First-strand cDNA was synthesized from all RNA with the Mint cDNA synthesis kit, primed by a TRBC-specific oligonucleotide. All cDNA was treated with uracil-DNA glycosylase and then went through a first 18-cycle PCR with the universal primers M1SS and BC2_uni_R. The paper's processing steps were these. Normalization of each sample was performed by random selection of 1 million high-quality reads, each carrying a distinct molecular identifier. Reads with shared molecular identifiers were discarded instead of being binned into consensus sequences. MiTCR, run with a Q25 quality threshold and the strictest error-elimination algorithm, handled CDR3 identification, clonotype clustering and error correction. A nonparametric unseen species model using Euler transformation provided a lower-bound estimate of total TCR beta diversity. TCRdb trimmed public reads at Q25 via fastp, called clones via MiXCR and kept in-frame beta chains. Rows with a matching CDR3 protein are joined into one entry that keeps the most common DNA and genes. The authors' filters were not applied to this entry. Within this sample are about 940,000 distinct CDR3 sequences, with about 48% of them counted one time only. Together, the top ten hold roughly 12% of the sample.

What the research found in general, with its limitations: As age increased, observed TCR beta diversity per million T cells dropped in a roughly linear way, and a significant reduction was already evident by age 40. Estimates of total diversity based on one million sequenced T cells were considered lower bounds and underestimates. Bulk unsorted PBMC profiling prevented conclusive comparison of naive and antigen-experienced compartments. There was a strong correlation between observed TCR beta diversity and the percentage of naive T cells measured by flow cytometry. Donor CMV infection status was unknown, potentially confounding age-related changes in expanded clonotypes. Compared with the aged group, the long-lived group had more naive CD4+ T cells, fewer expanded clones and increased TCR diversity, a pattern suggesting age selection.

This clonotype appeared a few times. It has no known antigen specificity. No base quality values were provided; no much bigger clone lies one nucleotide off. The TCR comes from a man aged 25 to 40 in good health. This sequence uses TRBV5-1 and TRBJ2-1, with TRBD2 matching 11 junction bases. The sequenced sample consisted of blood. The DNA sequence is as follows: TGCGCCAGCAGCCCTCAGATAGCGGGGGGGCCTTCCAATGAGCAGTTCTTC. The encoded protein is CASSPQIAGGPSNEQFF. The full variable domain, with segments outside the CDR3 supplied by the reference TRBV5-1 and TRBJ2-1 proteins, appears as KAGVTQTPRYLIKTRGQQVTLSCSPISGHRSVSWYQQTPGQGLQFLFEYFSETQRNKGNFPGRFSGRQFSNSRSEMNVSTLELGDSALYLCASSPQIAGGPSNEQFFGPGTRLTVL.